Listed here are 29 T cell receptor beta chains from one sample, sequenced in a study of blood T cell repertoires in COVID-19. This table comes from immunoSEQ multiplex PCR, and its TCRdb copy is limited to in-frame clones, with some not included. The table records 150,000 to 200,000 clones, 60% to 85% of them present only once. Sequences were obtained from peripheral blood. The receptors here all came from a woman aged 45-65 years with active or convalescent COVID-19.

This chain uses TRBV2 with TRBJ2-5; D is undetermined. V was cut by 5 bases and J by 5 bases, with 6 bases left in between. This CDR3 spans 11 amino acids. CDR1 is SNHLY and CDR2 is FYNNEI in the germline V gene. The chain's CDR3 is CASSYEETQYF. The CDR3 DNA sequence: TGTGCCAGCAGTTACGAGGAGACCCAGTACTTC. The entire variable domain, with the rest obtained from reference TRBV2 and TRBJ2-5, is as follows: EPEVTQTPSHQVTQMGQEVILRCVPISNHLYFYWYRQILGQKVEFLVSFYNNEISEKSEIFDDQFSVERPDGSNFTLKIRSTKLEDSAMYFCASSYEETQYFGPGTRLLVL.

The V gene is TRBV19, the J gene TRBJ2-7, with 11 bases fitting TRBD2. The germline gives CDR1 LNHDA, CDR2 SQIVND (reference sequence). CDR3 length equals 15 residues. V lost 9 bases, J lost 1 base, and 8 bases stayed unmatched. CDR3: CASRLGTSGSYEQYF. CDR3 DNA: TGTGCCAGCCGACTAGGGACTAGCGGTTCCTACGAGCAGTACTTC.

J is TRBJ2-7 and V is TRBV5-6, with 8 bases matching TRBD2. With 4 bases clipped from V and 4 bases from J, the junction kept 16 bases outside the gene matches. The germline gives CDR1 SGHDT, CDR2 YYEEEE. The CDR3 sequence is 17 residues long. The DNA for the CDR3 is TGTGCCAGCAGCCCCGGGGGGGGGACGGCGCGGGGATACGAGCAGTACTTC. Its protein is CASSPGGGTARGYEQYF.

The V and J genes are TRBV6-2 or TRBV6-3 and TRBJ2-7; 8 nucleotides match TRBD1. This CDR3 contains 15 residues. V trimming: 2 bases; J trimming: 3 bases; junction bases outside the gene matches: 6. Looked up from germline, CDR1 is MNHEY and CDR2 is SVGEGT. CDR3 bases: TGTGCCAGCAGTTACACGGGACAGGCATTCTACGAGCAGTACTTC. It yields the protein CASSYTGQAFYEQYF.

The chain employs TRBV4-2 and TRBJ1-2; the D gene is possibly TRBD1 (6 bases). CDR3 length: 14 amino acids. Trimming pared 0 bases from V and 7 bases from J, leaving 12 bases between. Germline CDR1 and CDR2: LGHNA and YNFKEQ. The CDR3 bases are TGTGCCAGCAGCCAAGATCAGGGGCCTTTTGGCTACACCTTC. Protein: CASSQDQGPFGYTF.

The V gene is TRBV18, the J gene TRBJ1-1, with 10 bases lining up with TRBD1. V lost 4 bases to trimming and J lost 0 bases; unmatched junction nucleotides: 5. This CDR3 is built from 16 residues. CDR1 is KGHSH, CDR2 LQKENI, per germline. CDR3 residues: CASSRTGGALNTEAFF. For the CDR3, the DNA is TGTGCCAGCTCACGGACAGGGGGGGCTCTGAACACTGAAGCTTTCTTT.

This clone was counted once. The chain employs TRBV9 and TRBJ2-3; unclear D gene. V lost 0 bases and J 1 base, leaving 9 bases between the germline ends. The CDR3 is 15 amino acids. CDR1 SGDLS and CDR2 YYNGEE come from the germline V gene. CDR3 protein: CASSVARVGTDTQYF. CDR3 bases: TGTGCCAGCAGCGTAGCGAGAGTGGGCACAGATACGCAGTATTTT.

This chain connects TRBV7-2 to TRBJ2-3; D is perhaps TRBD2 (5 bases). Trimming left V 1 base short and J 0 bases short, with 11 bases between. Looked up from germline, CDR1 is SGHTA and CDR2 is FQGNSA. CDR3 length equals 16 residues. The CDR3 sequence is CASSLGRPGSTDTQYF. The CDR3 DNA reads as TGTGCCAGCAGCTTAGGACGACCGGGAAGCACAGATACGCAGTATTTT. Together with reference TRBV7-2 and TRBJ2-3, the CDR3 gives the full variable domain: GAGVSQSPSNKVTEKGKDVELRCDPISGHTALYWYRQSLGQGLEFLIYFQGNSAPDKSGLPSDRFSAERTGGSVSTLTIQRTQQEDSAVYLCASSLGRPGSTDTQYFGPGTRLTVL.

This clone came up a few times. A much larger clone sits a single nucleotide away, making a read error possible. Within the sample, other DNA sequences also encode this same CDR3. The rearrangement joins TRBV29-1 to TRBJ2-5; the D is unclear. The CDR3 is 11 amino acids. The V end lost 3 bases, the J end lost 2 bases, and 4 bases lay between the germline ends. CDR1 is SQVTM, CDR2 ANQGSEA, per germline. Written as DNA, the CDR3 is TGCAGCGTTGACAGGCAAGAGACCCAGTACTTC. Encoded protein: CSVDRQETQYF.

The chain is built from TRBV4-2 and TRBJ2-7; TRBD2 matches at 10 bases. This CDR3 has 18 amino acids. V shed 1 base, J shed 6 bases, and the junction held 15 bases outside the gene matches. CDR1 LGHNA and CDR2 YNFKEQ come from the germline V gene. The chain's CDR3 is CASSQGDSGRARVSEQYF. The CDR3 DNA follows: TGTGCCAGCAGCCAAGGGGACAGCGGGAGGGCCAGGGTCTCCGAGCAGTACTTC.

CDR3 sequence (DNA): TGTGCCAGCAGCTTAGTGGGGACTAGCGGGAGGTACAATGAGCAGTTCTTC. Amino acid sequence: CASSLVGTSGRYNEQFF. V is TRBV7-2 and J is TRBJ2-1; 15 bases agree with TRBD2. The CDR3 contains 17 residues. V dropped 1 base and J dropped 4; count of bases not matched to a gene: 2. Germline values: CDR1 SGHTA, CDR2 FQGNSA.

The rearrangement joins TRBV5-1 to TRBJ2-5, with 11 bases aligning to TRBD1. Trimming cost V 2 bases and J 4 bases; bases outside gene matches: 7. The CDR3 covers 16 residues. Germline-derived CDR1 and CDR2 are SGHRS and YFSETQ. The CDR3 DNA sequence: TGCGCCAGCAGCTTCCGGACAGGGGGCCGGTCAGAGACCCAGTACTTC. It yields the protein CASSFRTGGRSETQYF.

This rearrangement joins TRBV6-5 to TRBJ1-2; 8 bases map to TRBD1. Trimming at V came to 2 bases and at J to 3 bases, leaving 2 bases not matched to a gene. CDR1 is MNHEY, CDR2 SVGAGI, per germline. The CDR3 length is 14 residues. The CDR3 loop reads CASSYQGQDYGYTF. CDR3 nucleotide sequence: TGTGCCAGCAGTTACCAGGGACAGGACTATGGCTACACCTTC.

V and J are TRBV28 and TRBJ1-5; the D gene is possibly TRBD1 (5 bases). The CDR3 contains 16 residues. Germline-derived CDR1 and CDR2 are MDHEN and SYDVKM. Trimming removed 5 bases from V and 1 base from J, with 15 bases in between. The CDR3 loop is CASSPLRVWSNQPQHF. In DNA form, the CDR3 reads TGTGCCAGCAGTCCTCTCAGGGTCTGGAGCAATCAGCCCCAGCATTTT. Drawing the rest from reference TRBV28 and TRBJ1-5, the complete variable domain is DVKVTQSSRYLVKRTGEKVFLECVQDMDHENMFWYRQDPGLGLRLIYFSYDVKMKEKGDIPEGYSVSREKKERFSLILESASTNQTSMYLCASSPLRVWSNQPQHFGDGTRLSIL.

In its sample, this clone was seen a few times. V usage is TRBV5-1 and J usage is TRBJ1-2, with D uncertain. Germline values: CDR1 SGHRS, CDR2 YFSETQ. V was shortened by 1 base and J by 6 bases, with 13 bases between the two germline ends. The CDR3 sequence is 14 residues long. Here the CDR3 reads CASSLNVGVDGYTF. Here the CDR3 DNA reads TGCGCCAGCAGCTTGAATGTCGGGGTAGATGGCTACACCTTC.

This chain links TRBV19 with TRBJ2-1, with 9 bases matching TRBD2. The CDR3 runs to 14 residues. V gave up 5 bases and J gave up 5 bases; unmatched junction bases: 4. Germline CDR1 is LNHDA and CDR2 is SQIVND (reference sequence). CDR3 in amino acids: CASSSLAGNNEQFF. CDR3 nucleotides: TGTGCCAGTAGTTCTCTAGCGGGGAACAATGAGCAGTTCTTC. Using reference TRBV19 and TRBJ2-1 for the parts outside the CDR3, the full variable domain is DGGITQSPKYLFRKEGQNVTLSCEQNLNHDAMYWYRQDPGQGLRLIYYSQIVNDFQKGDIAEGYSVSREKKESFPLTVTSAQKNPTAFYLCASSSLAGNNEQFFGPGTRLTVL.

The chain is built from TRBV7-2 and TRBJ1-2; a weak D match, TRBD1 (6 bases). Trimming took off 4 bases at V and 6 bases at J, with 15 bases between the two ends. The CDR3 runs 14 residues. The V gene's germline CDR1 is SGHTA and CDR2 FQGNSA. In nucleotides, the CDR3 is TGTGCCAGCAGCTCCCTCGGGGGGCTGGATGGCTACACCTTC. Translated, it gives CASSSLGGLDGYTF.

This chain connects TRBV5-6 to TRBJ1-2, with 10 nucleotides matching TRBD1. V trimming: 4 bases; J trimming: 10 bases; junction bases outside the gene matches: 7. CDR1 is SGHDT and CDR2 is YYEEEE in the germline V gene. CDR3 size: 13 residues. CDR3 coding DNA: TGTGCCAGCAGCGCCGGGACAGGGGATGTCTACACCTTC. Protein sequence: CASSAGTGDVYTF.

V and J are TRBV4-3 and TRBJ1-2; D is ambiguous. The CDR3 spans 14 residues. Germline V gene data show CDR1 as LGHNA and CDR2 as YSLEER. V dropped 1 base and J dropped 1 base, with 7 bases sitting between them. CDR3 sequence: CASSQASFNYGYTF. CDR3 DNA: TGCGCCAGCAGCCAAGCTTCCTTTAACTATGGCTACACCTTC.

This clone came up a few times. The gene calls are TRBV11-2 and TRBJ2-3; 10 bases map to TRBD2. Unmatched junction bases numbered 11, after V lost 2 bases and J lost 0 bases. This CDR3 comprises 19 residues. Germline V gives CDR1 SGHAT, CDR2 FQNNGV. CDR3 loop: CASSLRPSGRAASTDTQYF. The DNA of the CDR3 is TGTGCCAGCAGCTTAAGACCTAGCGGGAGAGCCGCTAGCACAGATACGCAGTATTTT. Filled out from reference TRBV11-2 and TRBJ2-3, the complete variable domain reads EAGVAQSPRYKIIEKRQSVAFWCNPISGHATLYWYQQILGQGPKLLIQFQNNGVVDDSQLPKDRFSAERLKGVDSTLKIQPAKLEDSAVYLCASSLRPSGRAASTDTQYFGPGTRLTVL.

The CDR3 sequence is CASSYGGWTTEAFF. CDR3 coding DNA: TGTGCCAGCAGTTACGGGGGGTGGACTACTGAAGCTTTCTTT. The chain combines TRBV6-2 or TRBV6-3 with TRBJ1-1; weak D call: TRBD1 (5 bases). Germline loops: CDR1 MNHEY, CDR2 SVGEGT. V lost 2 bases to trimming and J lost 5 bases, with 12 bases between them. This CDR3 contains 14 residues.

The chain combines TRBV19 with TRBJ1-2, with 7 bases that match TRBD1. Per the germline V gene, CDR1 is LNHDA and CDR2 is SQIVND (reference sequence). V was pared by 7 bases and J by 2 bases, with 7 bases of the junction left unmatched. This CDR3 has 14 amino acids. CDR3 DNA sequence: TGTGCCAGTACCCCGGGACAGACAAACTATGGCTACACCTTC. This gives the protein CASTPGQTNYGYTF. The full variable domain, with the rest looked up from reference TRBV19 and TRBJ1-2, is DGGITQSPKYLFRKEGQNVTLSCEQNLNHDAMYWYRQDPGQGLRLIYYSQIVNDFQKGDIAEGYSVSREKKESFPLTVTSAQKNPTAFYLCASTPGQTNYGYTFGSGTRLTVV.

This clone was recorded a few times. The chain recombines TRBV19 with TRBJ2-7; 7 bases agree with TRBD1. The CDR3 contains 14 residues. Unmatched junction bases numbered 5, after V lost 4 bases and J lost 2 bases. Looked up from germline, CDR1 is LNHDA and CDR2 is SQIVND (reference sequence). The CDR3 sequence is CASSTRDRPYEQYF. CDR3 in DNA: TGTGCCAGTAGTACCCGGGACAGACCCTACGAGCAGTACTTC.

This clone showed up just a few times. The chain couples TRBV6-5 to TRBJ2-5; D perhaps matches TRBD2 (6 bases). Trimming removed 5 bases from V and 2 bases from J, with 15 bases in between. Germline V CDR1 and CDR2: MNHEY, SVGAGI. This CDR3 region has 15 residues. CDR3 nucleotide sequence: TGTGCCAGCAGTCGTTCCGCGGGGTTACAAGAGACCCAGTACTTC. Protein: CASSRSAGLQETQYF.

This clone was observed a few times. The V gene is TRBV10-3, the J gene TRBJ1-6; the match to TRBD1 covers 7 bases. Germline V gene sequence: CDR1 ENHRY, CDR2 SYGVKD. J lost 5 bases, V lost 6 bases, and 10 bases had no gene match. The CDR3 totals 16 residues. DNA of the CDR3: TGTGCCATCAGACGAGGGGGCACAGGGGATAATTCACCCCTCCACTTT. This gives the protein CAIRRGGTGDNSPLHF.

This clone turned up a few times. The CDR3, as DNA: TGTGCCAGCAGCAAGGACAGGGACACTGAAGCTTTCTTT. Translating gives CASSKDRDTEAFF. V and J are TRBV11-2 and TRBJ1-1; 8 positions agree with TRBD1. Germline V lookup: CDR1 SGHAT, CDR2 FQNNGV. There are 13 residues in the CDR3. The V segment lost 5 bases and the J segment 3 bases; nucleotides outside the gene matches: 2.

This clone was detected only a few times. CDR3 sequence reads: CASSSSETLNTGELFF. Written as DNA, the CDR3 is TGCGCCAGCAGCTCGTCCGAGACACTGAACACCGGGGAGCTGTTTTTT. The chain uses TRBV5-1 and TRBJ2-2; unclear D gene. Trimming took off 3 bases at V and 1 base at J, with 13 bases between the two ends. The CDR3 sequence is 16 residues long. CDR1 is SGHRS and CDR2 is YFSETQ in the germline V gene.

V is TRBV10-3 and J is TRBJ2-7; maybe TRBD1 (6 bases). This CDR3 region has 16 residues. The germline V gene encodes CDR1 ENHRY and CDR2 SYGVKD. V was cut by 2 bases and J by 6 bases, with 20 bases left in between. The DNA for the CDR3 is TGTGCCATCAGTGAGGTGCTCAGACAGGCGGTCGGCGAGCAGTACTTC. Amino acid sequence: CAISEVLRQAVGEQYF.

This sequence joins TRBV7-6 and TRBJ1-2; 7 nucleotides line up with TRBD1. V shed 5 bases, J shed 4 bases, and the junction held 13 bases outside the gene matches. Per germline, CDR1 SGHVS and CDR2 FNYEAQ. The CDR3 length is 16 residues. The DNA of the CDR3 is TGTGCCAGCAGCAAAGGGACAGTACCCCGGTCCTATGGCTACACCTTC. Translation: CASSKGTVPRSYGYTF. The full variable domain, with the rest looked up from reference TRBV7-6 and TRBJ1-2, is GAGVSQSPRYKVTKRGQDVALRCDPISGHVSLYWYRQALGQGPEFLTYFNYEAQQDKSGLPNDRFSAERPEGSISTLTIQRTEQRDSAMYRCASSKGTVPRSYGYTFGSGTRLTVV.